These 22 T cell receptor beta chains originate from one sample sequenced in a study of beta chain features in type 1 diabetes. All of the isolated RNA was reverse transcribed, so expressed TCRB transcripts were sequenced. TCRdb keeps only in-frame clones here, not all; method: immunoSEQ multiplex PCR. The repertoire holds around 500,000 clones, approximately 30% seen once, with more than 0.055% in the top ten. Sequenced material: naive CD4+ T cells from blood. Source of these receptors: a man between 18 and 29 years old in good health.

The genes are TRBV27 and TRBJ2-5; a possible D gene is TRBD2 (5 bases). The CDR3 is made up of 15 amino acids. V lost 6 bases to trimming and J lost 5 bases, with 19 bases between them. Germline V CDR1 and CDR2: MNHEY, SMNVEV (reference sequence). In DNA, the CDR3 is TGTGCCAGCAGAACTATCGGGGTCTGGCCGGAGACCCAGTACTTC. Amino acids: CASRTIGVWPETQYF.

The chain joins TRBV25-1 to TRBJ1-1; no clear D gene. The CDR3 is 13 residues long. In germline, CDR1 is MGHDK, CDR2 SYGVNS. Trimming took off 7 bases at V and 1 base at J, with 10 bases between the two ends. CDR3 nucleotides: TGTGCCAGCACCCTCTCGGGGAACACTGAAGCTTTCTTT. This sequence encodes CASTLSGNTEAFF. The full variable domain, completed using reference TRBV25-1 and TRBJ1-1, is EADIYQTPRYLVIGTGKKITLECSQTMGHDKMYWYQQDPGMELHLIHYSYGVNSTEKGDLSSESTVSRIRTEHFPLTLESARPSHTSQYLCASTLSGNTEAFFGQGTRLTVV.

The chain couples TRBV5-1 to TRBJ2-2; D unclear. The CDR3 covers 12 residues. Germline V gene lookup returns CDR1 SGHRS and CDR2 YFSETQ. The ends were cut back, 2 bases at V and 5 bases at J, with 4 bases in the middle. In DNA form, the CDR3 reads TGCGCCAGCAGCTTCACTACCGGGGAGCTGTTTTTT. As protein: CASSFTTGELFF.

The rearrangement links TRBV5-1 to TRBJ2-1; D uncertain. Germline V gene data show CDR1 as SGHRS and CDR2 as YFSETQ. V was clipped by 3 bases and J by 7 bases, with 14 bases between them. The CDR3 extends over 14 amino acids. The CDR3 spells CASSSESRTNEQFF. The CDR3 DNA is TGCGCCAGCAGCTCAGAATCCCGGACGAATGAGCAGTTCTTC.

The J gene is TRBJ2-7, the V gene TRBV30; 8 nucleotides agree with TRBD1. The CDR3 has 12 residues. V was clipped by 5 bases and J by 7 bases; unmatched bases: 7. Germline V gene lookup returns CDR1 GTSNPN and CDR2 SVGIG (reference sequence). The CDR3 DNA reads TGTGCCTGGGCACAGGGGGTAAGGGAGCAGTACTTC. This encodes CAWAQGVREQYF.

In the case of this clone: This sample includes further DNA sequences coding for the same CDR3. The chain joins TRBV29-1 to TRBJ2-1, with D maybe TRBD2 (6 bases). V shed 0 bases and J shed 15 bases, with 15 bases lying between them. The CDR3 sequence is 12 residues long. CDR1 is SQVTM, CDR2 ANQGSEA, per germline. The CDR3 DNA follows: TGCAGCGTTGAAGAGGGGGGTGCCAAAGCGTTCTTC. Protein product: CSVEEGGAKAFF.

The chain uses TRBV6-6 and TRBJ2-7, with 7 nucleotides matching TRBD2. Germline CDR1 reads MNHNY; CDR2 reads SVGAGI (reference sequence). After removal of 6 bases from V and 4 bases from J, the junction contained 9 bases not matched to a gene. The CDR3 length is 14 residues. CDR3 in amino acids: CASRGTSEMYEQYF. The CDR3 nucleotides are TGTGCCAGCAGGGGTACTAGCGAGATGTACGAGCAGTACTTC.

The V gene is TRBV4-3, the J gene TRBJ2-5, with D tentatively TRBD1 or TRBD2 (5 bases each). Germline CDR1 LGHNA, CDR2 YSLEER. Trimming cost V 0 bases and J 4 bases, with 15 bases left between them. The CDR3 is made up of 16 amino acids. This chain's CDR3 is CASSQDILAGTETQYF. DNA of the CDR3: TGCGCCAGCAGCCAAGATATATTAGCAGGGACAGAGACCCAGTACTTC.

This clone was seen only once. The chain has TRBV4-3 and TRBJ2-7; the match to TRBD2 covers 10 bases. The V gene's germline CDR1 is LGHNA and CDR2 YSLEER. Losses at the gene ends were 3 bases for V and 0 bases for J; bases not matched to a gene: 5. This CDR3 region has 16 residues. The DNA of the CDR3 is TGCGCCAGCAGCCACGTTAGCGGGAGGAGCTCCTACGAGCAGTACTTC. Encoded protein: CASSHVSGRSSYEQYF.

This clone has a handful of counts. V and J are TRBV25-1 and TRBJ2-5; D perhaps matches TRBD1 (5 bases). The CDR3 is made up of 13 amino acids. V dropped 3 bases and J dropped 2 bases, with 7 bases sitting between them. Looked up from germline, CDR1 is MGHDK and CDR2 is SYGVNS. CDR3 protein: CASSDAGQETQYF. In nucleotides, the CDR3 is TGTGCCAGCAGTGATGCAGGGCAAGAGACCCAGTACTTC.

Only a few counts were recorded for this clone. The chain joins TRBV7-2 to TRBJ2-3; perhaps TRBD2 as D (6 bases). V was shortened by 5 bases and J by 5 bases, with 11 bases between the two germline ends. This CDR3 is 13 amino acids long. CDR1 SGHTA and CDR2 FQGNSA come from the germline V gene. CDR3: CASSTTAGDTQYF. As DNA, the CDR3 is TGTGCCAGCAGCACCACAGCGGGAGATACGCAGTATTTT.

This clone has a handful of counts. The chain has TRBV11-2 and TRBJ2-1; 7 bases map to TRBD1. In germline, CDR1 is SGHAT, CDR2 FQNNGV. V dropped 5 bases and J dropped 4; count of bases not matched to a gene: 8. This CDR3 has 15 residues. The CDR3 nucleotides read TGTGCCAGCAGCCCCGGGACAGCACCTTACAATGAGCAGTTCTTC. It encodes CASSPGTAPYNEQFF.

In its sample, this clone was seen a few times. The V call is TRBV29-1, the J call TRBJ1-1; D call uncertain. Trimming shortened V by 5 bases and J by 0 bases, and 10 bases separated the two germline ends. The CDR3 totals 13 residues. The germline V gene encodes CDR1 SQVTM and CDR2 ANQGSEA. In DNA form, the CDR3 reads TGCAGCGTTAGTGGCTTAATGAACACTGAAGCTTTCTTT. Translated: CSVSGLMNTEAFF.

The rearrangement joins TRBV10-3 to TRBJ1-2; 7 bases map to TRBD1. In germline, CDR1 is ENHRY, CDR2 SYGVKD. This CDR3 spans 15 amino acids. With V trimmed by 3 bases and J by 0 bases, 4 bases remained unmatched. The CDR3, as DNA: TGTGCCATCAGTGACCCGGGACAGACTAACTATGGCTACACCTTC. This encodes CAISDPGQTNYGYTF.

The chain couples TRBV5-6 to TRBJ2-7; 8 positions match TRBD2. The CDR3 consists of 14 residues. Trimming took 0 bases from V and 7 from J; bases not matched to a gene: 6. CDR1 is SGHDT, CDR2 YYEEEE, per germline. This CDR3 reads CASSLAGIAGEQYF. CDR3 in DNA: TGTGCCAGCAGCTTGGCAGGAATAGCGGGGGAGCAGTACTTC.

This clone was seen more than once but under ten times. The chain employs TRBV7-2 and TRBJ1-2, with a weak D call TRBD1 (5 bases). Germline values: CDR1 SGHTA, CDR2 FQGNSA. V dropped 4 bases and J dropped 0 bases, with 12 bases sitting between them. This CDR3 has 15 amino acids. CDR3: CASSWGGTANYGYTF. The CDR3 DNA follows: TGTGCCAGCAGCTGGGGAGGGACTGCTAACTATGGCTACACCTTC.

Only a few counts were recorded for this clone. The junction departs from germline at one end; a sequencing error may be responsible. Other DNA sequences of this sample code for an identical CDR3. The genes are TRBV7-7 and TRBJ2-5; no clear D. This CDR3 has 12 amino acids. In germline, CDR1 is SSHAT, CDR2 FNYEAQ (reference sequence). In DNA, the CDR3 is TGTGCTAGCAGCCTCGCAGGCGAGACCCAGTACTTC. Protein: CASSLAGETQYF.

CDR3 sequence: CASSNQQGAYNEQFF. In nucleotides, the CDR3 is TGTGCCAGCAGCAACCAGCAGGGGGCCTACAATGAGCAGTTCTTC. The chain recombines TRBV6-5 with TRBJ2-1; 7 nucleotides align to TRBD1. With 6 bases clipped from V and 2 bases from J, the junction kept 7 bases outside the gene matches. Germline loops: CDR1 MNHEY, CDR2 SVGAGI. CDR3 size: 15 residues.

J is TRBJ2-7 and V is TRBV7-8; the D is unclear. The CDR3 has 14 residues. Trimming removed 1 base at V and 1 base at J, with 8 bases between. From germline, CDR1 is SGHVS and CDR2 FQNEAQ. CDR3 sequence: CASSLGAGSYEQYF. The CDR3 DNA reads TGTGCCAGCAGCTTAGGGGCAGGATCCTACGAGCAGTACTTC.

The V and J genes are TRBV4-2 and TRBJ2-1; 8 bases are a match to TRBD2. With V trimmed by 0 bases and J by 0 bases, 1 base remained unmatched. CDR3 length: 16 amino acids. Germline loops: CDR1 LGHNA, CDR2 YNFKEQ. The chain's CDR3 is CASSQDGTSSYNEQFF. CDR3 DNA sequence: TGTGCCAGCAGCCAAGATGGGACTAGCTCCTACAATGAGCAGTTCTTC.

The chain is built from TRBV29-1 and TRBJ1-5; 7 bases line up with TRBD1. CDR1 and CDR2 (germline): SQVTM, ANQGSEA. V shed 7 bases, J shed 4 bases, and the junction held 7 bases outside the gene matches. The CDR3 contains 13 residues. CDR3 region: CSAQRGRNQPQHF. CDR3 coding DNA: TGCAGCGCCCAAAGGGGGCGGAATCAGCCCCAGCATTTT.

The rearrangement links TRBV11-1 to TRBJ2-3; D possibly corresponds to TRBD2 (5 bases). CDR3 length: 13 amino acids. The germline CDR1 and CDR2 sequences are SGHAT and FQDESV (reference sequence). V lost 7 bases and J 5 bases, leaving 13 bases between the germline ends. CDR3 DNA sequence: TGTGCCAGCACCCCCAGCGGAGGAGATACGCAGTATTTT. Protein sequence: CASTPSGGDTQYF.